The T cell receptor (beta chain) described here comes from a study of shared clonotypes between healthy human individuals. Across the whole study: Each donor contributed plates that comprised three CD4 naive, three CD4 memory, two CD8 naive and one CD8 memory. Overall study findings and caveats: Naive CD4 clonotype sharing across several donors was 5% to 6%.

This CDR3 comprises 11 residues. Germline CDR1 DFQATT, CDR2 SNEGSKA (reference sequence). Trimming stripped 6 bases from V and 15 bases from J, with 18 bases between. Produced via immunoSEQ multiplex PCR; TCRdb's table is partial and in-frame only. The sample includes roughly 2 million clones, roughly 95% of them seen just once. In regard to this clone: Its antigen is still unknown.

The TCR sequence derives from a young man in good health. The sample taken for sequencing was naive CD4+ T cells sorted from blood. The subset was: CD45RA+ positively selected. The chain links TRBV20-1 to TRBJ2-1, with D maybe TRBD2 (6 bases). The CDR3 is CSARGASKMFF. The CDR3 nucleotides are TGCAGTGCCCGCGGGGCCTCTAAGATGTTCTTC.